A selection of T cell receptor beta chains follows, all from one sample in a study of beta chain features in type 1 diabetes. Clones were sequenced by immunoSEQ multiplex PCR, and TCRdb holds only the in-frame ones, with some missing. The sample lists about 150,000 clones, 10% to 13% occurring once. The specimen was central memory CD4+ T cells from blood. These receptors were collected from a man aged 25 to 40 with type 1 diabetes. Both conserved end residues are part of each CDR3. Fields, in order: CDR3 protein, V gene, J gene.

CDR3aa: CASSVEGASSYNEQFF; v_gene: TRBV9; j_gene: TRBJ2-1
CDR3aa: CASSIGTSRIGELFF; v_gene: TRBV19; j_gene: TRBJ2-2
CDR3aa: CASSLGTGTGANVLTF; v_gene: TRBV5-1; j_gene: TRBJ2-6
CDR3aa: CASELRYGETQYF; v_gene: TRBV6-1; j_gene: TRBJ2-5
CDR3aa: CASSIYTGYNEQFF; v_gene: TRBV11-1; j_gene: TRBJ2-1
CDR3aa: CASSQKSTSGRVGYEQYF; v_gene: TRBV4-3; j_gene: TRBJ2-7
CDR3aa: CASSPDRGRQYF; v_gene: TRBV7-2; j_gene: TRBJ2-7
CDR3aa: CASSPAFSNEQFF; v_gene: TRBV18; j_gene: TRBJ2-1
CDR3aa: CASSSPSGGQETQYF; v_gene: TRBV28; j_gene: TRBJ2-5
CDR3aa: CSVVTGASYSNQPQHF; v_gene: TRBV29-1; j_gene: TRBJ1-5
CDR3aa: CASSRTGDGGYEQYF; v_gene: TRBV11-2; j_gene: TRBJ2-7
CDR3aa: CASSVGTSGVGFTDTQYF; v_gene: TRBV7-2; j_gene: TRBJ2-3
CDR3aa: CASSYSRIASGNTIYF; v_gene: TRBV6-6; j_gene: TRBJ1-3
CDR3aa: CASGDRGENQPQHF; v_gene: TRBV7-9; j_gene: TRBJ1-5
CDR3aa: CASSLSQSNTGELFF; v_gene: TRBV7-3; j_gene: TRBJ2-2
CDR3aa: CSAGGQGQGYEQYF; v_gene: TRBV29-1; j_gene: TRBJ2-7
CDR3aa: CASSFDSVLPQPYNEQFF; v_gene: TRBV7-2; j_gene: TRBJ2-1